This entry features one T cell receptor beta chain sequence. These data belong to a study of blood T cells in healthy people across ages. Sample-barcoded 5' priming and a J-beta primer mix drove a second PCR of roughly 6 to 12 cycles. TCRdb recomputed calls from the 5' RACE reads with MiXCR, one row per CDR3 protein. The table has roughly 900,000 distinct CDR3 sequences, around 48% seen once. V lost 3 bases and J 12 bases, leaving 6 bases between the germline ends. Looked up from germline, CDR1 is SQVTM and CDR2 is ANQGSEA. The CDR3 contains 9 residues. Donors each provided about 10 milliliters of peripheral blood.

The clonotype comes from a young man in good health. The rearrangement uses TRBV29-1 and TRBJ2-1; no firm D call. Input material: blood. The CDR3, as DNA: TGCAGCGTTGAGGTTGGGCAGTTCTTC. As protein: CSVEVGQFF.